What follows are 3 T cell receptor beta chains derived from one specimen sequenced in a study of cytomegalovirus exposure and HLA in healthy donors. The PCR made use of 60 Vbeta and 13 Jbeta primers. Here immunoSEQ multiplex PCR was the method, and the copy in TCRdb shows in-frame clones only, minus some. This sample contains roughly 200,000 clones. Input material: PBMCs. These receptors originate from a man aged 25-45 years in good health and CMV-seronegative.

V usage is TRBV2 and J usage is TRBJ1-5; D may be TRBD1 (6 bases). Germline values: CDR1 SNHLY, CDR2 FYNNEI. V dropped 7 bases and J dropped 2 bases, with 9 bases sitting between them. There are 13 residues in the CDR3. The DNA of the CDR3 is TGTGCCAGCACCCGACAGGGCAATCAGCCCCAGCATTTT. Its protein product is CASTRQGNQPQHF.

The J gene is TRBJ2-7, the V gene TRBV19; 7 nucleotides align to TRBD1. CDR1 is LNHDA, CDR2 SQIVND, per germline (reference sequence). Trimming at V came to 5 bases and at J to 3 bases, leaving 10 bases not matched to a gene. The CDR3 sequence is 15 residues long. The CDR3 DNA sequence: TGTGCCAGTAGTGGAACCGGGACAGATCGCTACGAGCAGTACTTC. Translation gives CASSGTGTDRYEQYF. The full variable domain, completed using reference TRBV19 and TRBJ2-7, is DGGITQSPKYLFRKEGQNVTLSCEQNLNHDAMYWYRQDPGQGLRLIYYSQIVNDFQKGDIAEGYSVSREKKESFPLTVTSAQKNPTAFYLCASSGTGTDRYEQYFGPGTRLTVT.

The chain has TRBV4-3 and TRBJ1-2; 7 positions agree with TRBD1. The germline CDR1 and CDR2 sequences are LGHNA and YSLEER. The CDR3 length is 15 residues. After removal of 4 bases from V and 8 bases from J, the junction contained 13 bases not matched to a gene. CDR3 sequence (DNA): TGCGCCAGCAGCCTGTACGGGCAGCAGGGGGGAGGCTACACCTTC. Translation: CASSLYGQQGGGYTF.